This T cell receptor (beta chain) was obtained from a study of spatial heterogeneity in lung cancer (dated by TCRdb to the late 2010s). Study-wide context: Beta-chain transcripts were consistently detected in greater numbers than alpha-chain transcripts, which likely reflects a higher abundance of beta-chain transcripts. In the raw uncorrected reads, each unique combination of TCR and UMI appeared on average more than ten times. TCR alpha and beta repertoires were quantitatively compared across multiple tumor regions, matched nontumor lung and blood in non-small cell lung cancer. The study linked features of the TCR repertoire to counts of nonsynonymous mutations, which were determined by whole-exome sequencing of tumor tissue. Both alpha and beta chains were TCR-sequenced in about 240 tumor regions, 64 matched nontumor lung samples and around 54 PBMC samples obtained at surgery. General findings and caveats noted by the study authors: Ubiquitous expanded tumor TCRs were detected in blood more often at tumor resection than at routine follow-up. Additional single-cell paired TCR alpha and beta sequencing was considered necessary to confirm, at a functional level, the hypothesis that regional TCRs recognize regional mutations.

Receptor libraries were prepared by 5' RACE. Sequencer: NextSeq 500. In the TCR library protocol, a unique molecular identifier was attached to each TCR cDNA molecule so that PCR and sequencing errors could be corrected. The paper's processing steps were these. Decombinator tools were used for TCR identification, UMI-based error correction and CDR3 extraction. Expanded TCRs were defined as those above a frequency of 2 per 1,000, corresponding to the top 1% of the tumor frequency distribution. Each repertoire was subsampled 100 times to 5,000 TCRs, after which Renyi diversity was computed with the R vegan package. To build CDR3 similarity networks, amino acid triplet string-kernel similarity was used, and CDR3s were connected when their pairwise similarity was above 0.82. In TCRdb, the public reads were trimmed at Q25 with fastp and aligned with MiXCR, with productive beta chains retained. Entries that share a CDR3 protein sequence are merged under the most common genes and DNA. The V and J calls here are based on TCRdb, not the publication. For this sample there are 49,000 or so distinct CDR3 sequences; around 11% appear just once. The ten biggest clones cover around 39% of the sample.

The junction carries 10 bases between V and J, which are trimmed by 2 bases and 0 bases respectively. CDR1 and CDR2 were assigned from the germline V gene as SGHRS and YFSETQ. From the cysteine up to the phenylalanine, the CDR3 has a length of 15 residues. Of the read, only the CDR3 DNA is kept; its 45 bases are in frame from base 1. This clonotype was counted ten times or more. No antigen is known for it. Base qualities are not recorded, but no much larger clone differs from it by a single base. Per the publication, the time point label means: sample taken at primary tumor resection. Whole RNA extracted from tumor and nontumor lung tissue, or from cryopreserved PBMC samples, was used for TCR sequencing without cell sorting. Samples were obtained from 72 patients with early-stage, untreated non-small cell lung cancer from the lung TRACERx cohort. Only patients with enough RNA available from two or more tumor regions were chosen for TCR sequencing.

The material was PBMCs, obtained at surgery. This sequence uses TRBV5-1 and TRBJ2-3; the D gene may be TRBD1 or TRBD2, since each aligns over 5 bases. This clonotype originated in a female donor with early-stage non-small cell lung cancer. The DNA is TGCGCCAGCAGCTTCGAGGGGCATAGCACAGATACGCAGTATTTT. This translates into CASSFEGHSTDTQYF. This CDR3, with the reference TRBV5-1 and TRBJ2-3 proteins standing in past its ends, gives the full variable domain KAGVTQTPRYLIKTRGQQVTLSCSPISGHRSVSWYQQTPGQGLQFLFEYFSETQRNKGNFPGRFSGRQFSNSRSEMNVSTLELGDSALYLCASSFEGHSTDTQYFGPGTRLTVL.